This T cell receptor (beta chain) was obtained from a study of blood T cell repertoires in COVID-19 (dated by TCRdb to about 2020). About the full investigation: The collaborator samples originated in the United States, Italy and Spain and spanned the acute and convalescent phases of COVID-19. The prospective study material was composed of cDNA or gDNA derived from T cells, B-cell-depleted T cells, or PBMCs. Subjects who had been exposed to COVID-19, were actively infected with it, or had recovered from it provided the deeply sampled blood TCRbeta repertoires that made up the dataset. A freely available public database, intended as a resource for researchers studying the immune response to SARS-CoV-2, is where the repertoires were released. Samples came from the ongoing ImmuneRACE study (first 160 participants) plus 1,254 subjects from 6 global collaborators. A de-identified subject ID, COVID-19 status, age in years and sex were almost always included in the sample metadata. HLA class I and class II types, where available, came from metadata supplied by the sample provider rather than from assay-based typing. Study-wide conclusions, independent of this receptor: The amount of clinical and demographic metadata varied by source and participant and was provided uncurated.

TCRbeta CDR3 regions were amplified from genomic DNA using the immunoSEQ Assay, a bias-controlled multiplex PCR. On the authors' methods: Nucleated cell counts per sample were estimated from amplification of reference gene primers within the assay. To quantify the absolute abundance of each unique TCRbeta CDR3 rearrangement, sequence reads were collapsed and filtered. For each sample, productive Simpson clonality was calculated as the square root of Simpson's diversity index over productive rearrangements. Held by TCRdb, this immuneACCESS table contains in-frame sequences only and omits some clones. Under half of the omission traces to an unresolved V gene where checked; the cause of the rest is unknown. The V and J calls and clone size are taken from that table; D and trimming were inferred from the DNA. Present in this sample are around 72,000 clones, approximately 85% of which were seen just once. Of the sample, around 28% falls within the top ten clones.

V gives up 2 bases and J gives up 10 bases, and the segment between their germline ends measures 6 bases. CDR3 length: 12 amino acids, cysteine to phenylalanine. Solely the CDR3 DNA is kept, with 36 bases framed from the first base. In the germline V gene, CDR1 corresponds to SGHDN and CDR2 to FVKESK. On this clone: The antigen this receptor binds is unknown. Base qualities are not provided; no much larger clone lies one nucleotide away.

The collaborating institutions used their own protocols to collect whole blood in K2EDTA tubes. For TCRbeta analysis, collaborators shipped samples as frozen whole blood, isolated PBMCs, or DNA extracted from either of those sample types. The clonotype comes from a man in his fifties with acute or convalescent COVID-19. The rearranged chain carries TRBV14 and TRBJ1-6; no D segment can be confidently identified. Material for sequencing was peripheral blood. CDR3 sequence: CASSQTRSPLHF. The DNA is as follows: TGTGCCAGCAGCCAAACCAGGTCACCCCTCCACTTT.